This T cell receptor beta chain emerged from a study of blood T cell repertoires in COVID-19. Study background: Nucleic acid was either cDNA or gDNA, and it came from T cells, B-cell-depleted T cells, or PBMCs.

This clone was seen a single time. The CDR3 totals 14 residues. Trimming left V 5 bases short and J 1 base short, with 11 bases between. Germline CDR1 and CDR2: SGHAT and FQNNGV. Source study methods: Estimates of nucleated cell counts were drawn from the amplification of reference gene primers. Libraries were prepared by immunoSEQ multiplex PCR; TCRdb keeps only in-frame clonotypes and omits some of them. The D gene and trimming were derived from the DNA, and the V and J assignments and clone size from that table. The sample lists 15,000 or so clones; roughly 89% were seen once. This clonotype originated in a human donor in a cohort sampled during active COVID-19. Sequenced input: peripheral blood. The rearrangement joins TRBV11-2 to TRBJ1-1; D remains ambiguous. CDR3 region: CASSPAHRNTEAFF. The CDR3 DNA is TGTGCCAGCAGCCCAGCCCACAGGAACACTGAAGCTTTCTTT.